This TCR beta chain was observed in a study of OX40 agonist ivuxolimab in advanced cancers. Turning to the study itself: Patients were treated with intravenous ivuxolimab, dosed at 0.01 to 10 mg/kg and infused every 2 weeks. Checkpoint inhibitors had been given previously to under 50% of patients.

The CDR3 is made up of 14 amino acids. V was shortened by 5 bases and J by 5 bases, with 16 bases between the two germline ends. The germline V gene has CDR1 SNHLY and CDR2 FYNNEI. Here immunoSEQ multiplex PCR was the method, and the copy in TCRdb shows in-frame clones only, minus some. The table shows about 19,000 clones, with about 76% occurring only once. Study-wide results and caveats: Expanded clones tended on average to be more numerous among CD8+ T cells than CD4+. At doses 0.1 to 3.0 mg/kg, CD4+ and CD8+ clones expanded.

Regarding this clone: Its matching antigen is unknown.

The chain is built from TRBV2 and TRBJ2-7; maybe TRBD2 (6 bases). The receptor was derived from an adult with an advanced solid tumor such as melanoma, head and neck, liver or kidney cancer. The sample in question was CD4+ or CD8+ T cells sorted from blood, obtained in a trial of the OX40 agonist ivuxolimab. CDR3 region: CASSRGYPGDEQYF. The DNA for the CDR3 is TGTGCCAGCAGTCGGGGCTACCCGGGGGACGAGCAGTACTTC.